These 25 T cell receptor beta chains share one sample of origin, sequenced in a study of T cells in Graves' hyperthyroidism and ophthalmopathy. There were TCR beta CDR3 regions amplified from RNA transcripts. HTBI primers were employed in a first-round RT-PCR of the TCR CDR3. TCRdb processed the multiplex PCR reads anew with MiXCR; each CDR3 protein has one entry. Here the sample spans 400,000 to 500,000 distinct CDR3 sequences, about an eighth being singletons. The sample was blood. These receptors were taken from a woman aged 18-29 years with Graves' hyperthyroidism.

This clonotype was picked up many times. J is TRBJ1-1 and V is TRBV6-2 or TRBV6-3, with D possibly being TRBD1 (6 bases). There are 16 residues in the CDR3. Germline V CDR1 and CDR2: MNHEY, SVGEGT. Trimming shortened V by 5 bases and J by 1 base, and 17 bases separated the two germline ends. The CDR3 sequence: CASSPSVGTKNTEAFF. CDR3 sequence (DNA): TGTGCCAGCAGTCCCAGTGTAGGGACAAAGAACACTGAAGCTTTCTTT.

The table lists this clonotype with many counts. CDR3 nucleotides: TGCGCCAGCAGCTTGGCCCCGACGGACTACGAGCAGTACTTC. Its protein is CASSLAPTDYEQYF. The chain uses TRBV5-1 and TRBJ2-7, with D uncertain. The CDR3 loop spans 14 amino acids. In germline, CDR1 is SGHRS, CDR2 YFSETQ. V lost 0 bases, J lost 3 bases, and 10 bases lay in between.

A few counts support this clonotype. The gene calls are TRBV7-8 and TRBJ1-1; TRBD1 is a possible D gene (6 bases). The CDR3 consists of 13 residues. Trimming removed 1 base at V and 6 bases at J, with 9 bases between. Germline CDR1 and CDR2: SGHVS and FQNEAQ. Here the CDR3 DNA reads TGTGCCAGCAGCTTAGGGACAGTTTCTGAAGCTTTCTTT. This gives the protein CASSLGTVSEAFF.

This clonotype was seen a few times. The CDR3 coding sequence is TGTGCCAGCAGCGAAATTCTTTTGGCAGGGGGTTCTAAAAACATTCAGTACTTC. It is translated as CASSEILLAGGSKNIQYF. This chain links TRBV5-5 with TRBJ2-4; TRBD1 matches at 7 bases. Germline-derived CDR1 and CDR2 are SGHKS and YYEKEE (reference sequence). Trimming at V came to 4 bases and at J to 4 bases, leaving 17 bases not matched to a gene. The CDR3 length is 18 residues.

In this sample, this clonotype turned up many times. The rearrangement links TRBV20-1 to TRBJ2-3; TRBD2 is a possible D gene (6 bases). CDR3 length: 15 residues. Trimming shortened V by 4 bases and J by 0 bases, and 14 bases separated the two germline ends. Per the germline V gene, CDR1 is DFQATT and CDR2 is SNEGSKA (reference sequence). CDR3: CSATNRDLSTDTQYF. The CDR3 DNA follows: TGCAGTGCTACTAACCGGGACTTAAGCACAGATACGCAGTATTTT.

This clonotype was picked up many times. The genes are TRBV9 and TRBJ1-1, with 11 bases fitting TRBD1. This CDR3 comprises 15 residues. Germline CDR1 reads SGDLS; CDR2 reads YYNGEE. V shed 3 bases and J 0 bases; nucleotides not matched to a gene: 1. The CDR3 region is CASSGTGGMNTEAFF. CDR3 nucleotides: TGTGCCAGCAGCGGGACAGGGGGCATGAACACTGAAGCTTTCTTT.

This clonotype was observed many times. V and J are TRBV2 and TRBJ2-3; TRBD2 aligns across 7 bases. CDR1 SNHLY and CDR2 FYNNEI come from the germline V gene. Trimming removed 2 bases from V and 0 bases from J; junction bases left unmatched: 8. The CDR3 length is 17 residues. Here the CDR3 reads CASSENSLAASTDTQYF. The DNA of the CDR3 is TGTGCCAGCAGTGAAAACTCGCTAGCGGCAAGCACAGATACGCAGTATTTT.

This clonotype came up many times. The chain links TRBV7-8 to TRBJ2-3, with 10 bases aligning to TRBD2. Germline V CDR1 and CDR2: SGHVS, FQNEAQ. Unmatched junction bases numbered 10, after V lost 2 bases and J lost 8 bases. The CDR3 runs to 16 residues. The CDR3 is CASSLTSGRAYGTQYF. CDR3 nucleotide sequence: TGTGCCAGCAGCTTAACGAGCGGGAGGGCCTATGGTACGCAGTATTTT.

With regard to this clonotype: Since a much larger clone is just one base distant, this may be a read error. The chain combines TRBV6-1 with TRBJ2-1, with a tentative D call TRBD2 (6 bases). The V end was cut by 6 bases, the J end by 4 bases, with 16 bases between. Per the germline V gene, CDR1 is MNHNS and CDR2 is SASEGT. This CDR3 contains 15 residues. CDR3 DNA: TGTGCCAGCAGCGAGACAAGGGGAGGATACAATGAGCAGTTCTTC. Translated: CASSETRGGYNEQFF.

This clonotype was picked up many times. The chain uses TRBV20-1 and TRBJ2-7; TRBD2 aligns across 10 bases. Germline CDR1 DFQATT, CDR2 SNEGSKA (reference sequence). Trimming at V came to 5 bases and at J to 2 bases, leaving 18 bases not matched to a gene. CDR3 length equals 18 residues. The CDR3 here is CSAPQTSGRTSNPYEQYF. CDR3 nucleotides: TGCAGTGCTCCCCAGACTAGCGGGCGAACCTCTAATCCCTACGAGCAGTACTTC.

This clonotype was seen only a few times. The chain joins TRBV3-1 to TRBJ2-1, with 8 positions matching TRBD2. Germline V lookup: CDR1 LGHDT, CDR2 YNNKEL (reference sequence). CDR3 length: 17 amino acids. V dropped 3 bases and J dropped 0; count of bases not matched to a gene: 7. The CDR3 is CASSHRAGVGSYNEQFF. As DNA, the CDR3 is TGTGCCAGCAGCCACCGAGCGGGAGTCGGCTCCTACAATGAGCAGTTCTTC.

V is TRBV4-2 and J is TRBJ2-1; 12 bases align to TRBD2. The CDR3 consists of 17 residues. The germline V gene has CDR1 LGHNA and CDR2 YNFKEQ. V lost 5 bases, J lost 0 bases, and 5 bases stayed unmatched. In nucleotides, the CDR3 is TGTGCCAGCAGCAACAAGGGACTAGCGGGCTCCTACAATGAGCAGTTCTTC. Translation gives CASSNKGLAGSYNEQFF.

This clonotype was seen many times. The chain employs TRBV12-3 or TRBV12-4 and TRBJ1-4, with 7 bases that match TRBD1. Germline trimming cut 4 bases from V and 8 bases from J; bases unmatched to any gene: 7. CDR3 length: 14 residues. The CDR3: CASSSDREGEKLFF. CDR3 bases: TGTGCCAGCAGTTCCGACAGGGAGGGGGAAAAACTGTTTTTT.

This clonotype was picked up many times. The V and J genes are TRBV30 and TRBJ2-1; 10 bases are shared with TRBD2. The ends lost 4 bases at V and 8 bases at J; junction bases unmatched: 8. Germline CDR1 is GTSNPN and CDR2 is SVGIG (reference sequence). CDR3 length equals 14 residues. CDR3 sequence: CAWNTGTSVDEQFF. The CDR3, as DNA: TGTGCCTGGAATACCGGGACTAGCGTAGATGAGCAGTTCTTC. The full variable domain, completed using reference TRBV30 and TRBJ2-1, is SQTIHQWPATLVQPVGSPLSLECTVEGTSNPNLYWYRQAAGRGLQLLFYSVGIGQISSEVPQNLSASRPQDRQFILSSKKLLLSDSGFYLCAWNTGTSVDEQFFGPGTRLTVL.

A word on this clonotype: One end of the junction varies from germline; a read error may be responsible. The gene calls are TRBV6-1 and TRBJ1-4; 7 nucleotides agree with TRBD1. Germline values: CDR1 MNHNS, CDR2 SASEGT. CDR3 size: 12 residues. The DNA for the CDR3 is TGTACCAGCAGAGGGGGCGCGGAAAAACTGTTTTTT. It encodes CTSRGGAEKLFF.

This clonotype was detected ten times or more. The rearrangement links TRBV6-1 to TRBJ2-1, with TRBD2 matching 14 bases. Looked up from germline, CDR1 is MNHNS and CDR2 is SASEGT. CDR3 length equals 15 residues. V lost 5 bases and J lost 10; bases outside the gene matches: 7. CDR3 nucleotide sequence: TGTGCCAGCAGTTCGGGACTAGCGGGAGATCGGGAGCAGTTCTTC. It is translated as CASSSGLAGDREQFF.

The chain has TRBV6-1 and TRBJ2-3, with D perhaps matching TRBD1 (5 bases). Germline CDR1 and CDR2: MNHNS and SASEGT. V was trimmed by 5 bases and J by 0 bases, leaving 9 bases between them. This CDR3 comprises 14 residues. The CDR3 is CASSSRQSTDTQYF. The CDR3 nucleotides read TGTGCCAGCAGTTCCCGACAGAGCACAGATACGCAGTATTTT.

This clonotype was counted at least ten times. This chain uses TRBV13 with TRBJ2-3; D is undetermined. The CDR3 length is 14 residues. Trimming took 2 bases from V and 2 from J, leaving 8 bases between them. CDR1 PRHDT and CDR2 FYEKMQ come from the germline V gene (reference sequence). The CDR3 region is CASSLLRNTDTQYF. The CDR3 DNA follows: TGTGCCAGCAGCTTACTTCGCAACACAGATACGCAGTATTTT.

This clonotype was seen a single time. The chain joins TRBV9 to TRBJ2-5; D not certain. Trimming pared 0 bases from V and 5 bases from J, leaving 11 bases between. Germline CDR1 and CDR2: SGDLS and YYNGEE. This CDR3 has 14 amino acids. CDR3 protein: CASSVDEERETQYF. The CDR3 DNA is TGTGCCAGCAGCGTAGATGAGGAGCGCGAGACCCAGTACTTC.

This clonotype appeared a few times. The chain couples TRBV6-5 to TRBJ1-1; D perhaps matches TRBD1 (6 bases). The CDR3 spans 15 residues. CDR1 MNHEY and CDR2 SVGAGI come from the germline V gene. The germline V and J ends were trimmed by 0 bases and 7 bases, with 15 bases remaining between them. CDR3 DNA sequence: TGTGCCAGCAGTTACTCGCTGGTTAGGGGGGATGAAGCTTTCTTT. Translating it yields CASSYSLVRGDEAFF.

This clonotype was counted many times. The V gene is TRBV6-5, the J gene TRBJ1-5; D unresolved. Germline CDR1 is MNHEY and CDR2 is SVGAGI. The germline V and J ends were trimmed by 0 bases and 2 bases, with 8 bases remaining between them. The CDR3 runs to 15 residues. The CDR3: CASSYSRAGNQPQHF. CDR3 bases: TGTGCCAGCAGTTACTCGAGGGCAGGCAATCAGCCCCAGCATTTT.

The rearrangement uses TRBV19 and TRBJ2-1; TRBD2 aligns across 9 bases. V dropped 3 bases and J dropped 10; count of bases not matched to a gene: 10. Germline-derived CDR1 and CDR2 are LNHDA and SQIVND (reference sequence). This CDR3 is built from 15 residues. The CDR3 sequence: CASSIDPSGIQEQFF. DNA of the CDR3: TGTGCCAGTAGTATCGATCCTAGCGGGATACAGGAGCAGTTCTTC.

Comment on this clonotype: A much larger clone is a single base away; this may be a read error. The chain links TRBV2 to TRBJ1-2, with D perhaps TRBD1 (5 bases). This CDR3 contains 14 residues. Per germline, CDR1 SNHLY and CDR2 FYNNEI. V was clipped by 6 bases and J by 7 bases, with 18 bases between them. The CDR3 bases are TGTGCCAGCAGGGTATGGGGGGAGTATAGTGGCTACACCTTC. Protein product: CASRVWGEYSGYTF.

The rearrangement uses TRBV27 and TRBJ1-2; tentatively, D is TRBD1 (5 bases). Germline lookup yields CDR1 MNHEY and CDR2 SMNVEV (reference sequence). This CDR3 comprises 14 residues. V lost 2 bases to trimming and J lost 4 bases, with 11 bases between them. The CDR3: CASSLGRASYGYTF. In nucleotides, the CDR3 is TGTGCCAGCAGTTTAGGCAGGGCCTCCTATGGCTACACCTTC.

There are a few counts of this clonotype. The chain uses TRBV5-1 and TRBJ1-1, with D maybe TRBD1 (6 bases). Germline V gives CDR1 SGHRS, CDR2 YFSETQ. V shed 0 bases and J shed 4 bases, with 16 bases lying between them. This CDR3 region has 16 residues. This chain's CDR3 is CASSLAGGRGGTEAFF. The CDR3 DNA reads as TGCGCCAGCAGCTTGGCCGGGGGCAGGGGTGGCACTGAAGCTTTCTTT.